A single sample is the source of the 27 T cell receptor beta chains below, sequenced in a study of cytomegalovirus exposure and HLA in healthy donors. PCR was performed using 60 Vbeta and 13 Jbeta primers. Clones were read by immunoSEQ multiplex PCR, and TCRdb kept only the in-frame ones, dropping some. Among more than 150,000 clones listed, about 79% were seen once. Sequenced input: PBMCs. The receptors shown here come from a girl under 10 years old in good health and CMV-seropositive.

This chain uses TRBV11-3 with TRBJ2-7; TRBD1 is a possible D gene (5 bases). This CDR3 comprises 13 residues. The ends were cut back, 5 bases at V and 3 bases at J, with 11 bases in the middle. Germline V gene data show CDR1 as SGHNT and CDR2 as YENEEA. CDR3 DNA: TGTGCCAGCAGCGTAGGGCAGGGCTACGAGCAGTACTTC. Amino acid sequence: CASSVGQGYEQYF. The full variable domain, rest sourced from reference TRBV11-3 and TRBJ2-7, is EAGVVQSPRYKIIEKKQPVAFWCNPISGHNTLYWYLQNLGQGPELLIRYENEEAVDDSQLPKDRFSAERLKGVDSTLKIQPAELGDSAVYLCASSVGQGYEQYFGPGTRLTVT.

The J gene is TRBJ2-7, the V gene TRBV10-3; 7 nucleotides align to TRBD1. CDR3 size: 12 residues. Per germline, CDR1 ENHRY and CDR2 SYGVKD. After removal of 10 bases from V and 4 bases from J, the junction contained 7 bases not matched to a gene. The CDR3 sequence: CATRDREYEQYF. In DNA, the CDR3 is TGTGCCACAAGGGACAGAGAATACGAGCAGTACTTC.

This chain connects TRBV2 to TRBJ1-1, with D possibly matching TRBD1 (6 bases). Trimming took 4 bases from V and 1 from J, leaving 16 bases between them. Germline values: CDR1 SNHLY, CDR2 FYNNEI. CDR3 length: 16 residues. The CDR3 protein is CASSGRAGDSNTEAFF. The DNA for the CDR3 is TGTGCCAGCAGTGGTCGGGCAGGGGATTCGAACACTGAAGCTTTCTTT.

CDR3 loop: CASSAWEASGRNEQFF. CDR3 nucleotides: TGTGCCAGCAGTGCCTGGGAGGCTAGCGGGAGAAATGAGCAGTTCTTC. The chain has TRBV9 and TRBJ2-1; 10 nucleotides line up with TRBD2. The CDR3 is 16 residues long. Looked up from germline, CDR1 is SGDLS and CDR2 is YYNGEE. V trimming: 5 bases; J trimming: 7 bases; junction bases outside the gene matches: 12.

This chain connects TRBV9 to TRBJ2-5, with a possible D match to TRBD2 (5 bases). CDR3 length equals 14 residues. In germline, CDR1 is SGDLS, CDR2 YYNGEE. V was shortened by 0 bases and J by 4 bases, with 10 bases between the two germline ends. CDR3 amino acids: CASSVEGRRETQYF. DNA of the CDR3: TGTGCCAGCAGCGTAGAAGGGAGAAGAGAGACCCAGTACTTC.

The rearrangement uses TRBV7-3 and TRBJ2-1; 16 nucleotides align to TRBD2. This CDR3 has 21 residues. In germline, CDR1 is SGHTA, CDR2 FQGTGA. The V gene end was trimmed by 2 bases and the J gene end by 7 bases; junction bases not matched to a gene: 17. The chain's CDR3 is CASSLGGTGGLAGGPSNEQFF. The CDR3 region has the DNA TGTGCCAGCAGCTTAGGAGGGACAGGGGGACTAGCGGGAGGGCCCTCGAATGAGCAGTTCTTC.

Here the CDR3 DNA reads TGTGCCAGCAGCCTCCGCGCCCTTACTAGCGGGATAAGGAACGAGCAGTACTTC. It yields the protein CASSLRALTSGIRNEQYF. The gene calls are TRBV27 and TRBJ2-7, with 10 bases aligning to TRBD2. The CDR3 extends over 18 amino acids. Unmatched junction bases numbered 19, after V lost 6 bases and J lost 5 bases. CDR1 and CDR2 (germline): MNHEY, SMNVEV (reference sequence).

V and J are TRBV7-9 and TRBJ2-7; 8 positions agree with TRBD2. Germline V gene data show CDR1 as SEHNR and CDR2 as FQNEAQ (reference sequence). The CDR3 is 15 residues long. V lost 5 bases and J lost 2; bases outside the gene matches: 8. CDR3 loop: CASSPMRGETYEQYF. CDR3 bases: TGTGCCAGCAGCCCAATGCGGGGGGAAACCTACGAGCAGTACTTC.

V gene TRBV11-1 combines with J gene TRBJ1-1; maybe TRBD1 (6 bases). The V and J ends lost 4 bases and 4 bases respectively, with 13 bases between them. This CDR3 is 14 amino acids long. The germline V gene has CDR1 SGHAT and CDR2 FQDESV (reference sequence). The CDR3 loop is CASSSRGWVTEAFF. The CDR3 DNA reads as TGTGCCAGCAGCTCCAGGGGATGGGTCACTGAAGCTTTCTTT.

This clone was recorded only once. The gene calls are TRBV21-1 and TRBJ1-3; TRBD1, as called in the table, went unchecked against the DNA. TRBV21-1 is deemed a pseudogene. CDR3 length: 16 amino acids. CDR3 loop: CASSTETSSSGNTIYF. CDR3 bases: TGTGCCAGCAGCACTGAGACAAGTTCCTCTGGAAACACCATATATTTT.

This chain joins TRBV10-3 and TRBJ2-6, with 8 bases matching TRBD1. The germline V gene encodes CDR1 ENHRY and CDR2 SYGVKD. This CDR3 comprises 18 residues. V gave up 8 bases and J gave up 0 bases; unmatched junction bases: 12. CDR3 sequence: CAIGRPPGQDSGANVLTF. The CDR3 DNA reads TGTGCCATCGGGAGGCCTCCGGGACAGGACTCTGGGGCCAACGTCCTGACTTTC.

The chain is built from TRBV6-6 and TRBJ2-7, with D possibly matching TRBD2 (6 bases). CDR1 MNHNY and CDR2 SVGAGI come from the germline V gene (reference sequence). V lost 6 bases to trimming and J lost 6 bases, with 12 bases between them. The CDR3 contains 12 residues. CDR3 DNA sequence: TGTGCCAGCAGCCCAGTAGCGGCCGAGCAGTACTTC. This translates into CASSPVAAEQYF.

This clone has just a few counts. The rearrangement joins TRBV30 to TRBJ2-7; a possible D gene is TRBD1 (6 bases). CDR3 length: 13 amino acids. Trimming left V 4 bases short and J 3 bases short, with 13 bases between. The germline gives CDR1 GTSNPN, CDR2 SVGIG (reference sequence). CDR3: CAWTGDRNYEQYF. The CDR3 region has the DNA TGTGCCTGGACGGGTGACAGGAACTACGAGCAGTACTTC.

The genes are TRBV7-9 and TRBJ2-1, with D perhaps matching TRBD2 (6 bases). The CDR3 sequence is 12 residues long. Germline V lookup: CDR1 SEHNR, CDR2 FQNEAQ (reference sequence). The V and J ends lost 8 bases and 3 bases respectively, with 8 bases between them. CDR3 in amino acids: CASGGDYNEQFF. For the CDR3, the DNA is TGTGCCAGCGGCGGGGACTACAATGAGCAGTTCTTC. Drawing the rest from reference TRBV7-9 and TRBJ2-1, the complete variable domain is DTGVSQNPRHKITKRGQNVTFRCDPISEHNRLYWYRQTLGQGPEFLTYFQNEAQLEKSRLLSDRFSAERPKGSFSTLEIQRTEQGDSAMYLCASGGDYNEQFFGPGTRLTVL.

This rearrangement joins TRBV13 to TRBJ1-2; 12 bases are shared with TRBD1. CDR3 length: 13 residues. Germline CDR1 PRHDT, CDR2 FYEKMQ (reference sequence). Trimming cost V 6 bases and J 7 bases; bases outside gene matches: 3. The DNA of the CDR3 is TGTGCCAGCAGGGGGACAGGGGGCTCTGGCTACACCTTC. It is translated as CASRGTGGSGYTF.

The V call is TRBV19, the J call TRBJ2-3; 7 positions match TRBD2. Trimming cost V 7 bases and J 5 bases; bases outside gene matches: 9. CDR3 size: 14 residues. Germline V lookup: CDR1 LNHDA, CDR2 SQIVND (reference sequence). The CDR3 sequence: CASTSGREEDTQYF. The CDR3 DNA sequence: TGTGCCAGTACTAGCGGAAGGGAGGAAGATACGCAGTATTTT.

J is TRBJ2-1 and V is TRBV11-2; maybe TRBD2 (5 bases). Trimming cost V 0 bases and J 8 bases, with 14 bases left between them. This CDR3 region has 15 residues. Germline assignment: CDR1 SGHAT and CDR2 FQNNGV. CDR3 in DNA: TGTGCCAGCAGCTTAGATCGGGAAGGATGGGATGAGCAGTTCTTC. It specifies CASSLDREGWDEQFF.

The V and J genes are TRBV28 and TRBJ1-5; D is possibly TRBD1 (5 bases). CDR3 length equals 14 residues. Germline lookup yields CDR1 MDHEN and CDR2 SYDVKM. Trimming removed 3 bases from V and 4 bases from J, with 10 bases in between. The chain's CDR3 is CASSLGGGNQPQHF. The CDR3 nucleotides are TGTGCCAGCAGTTTGGGGGGTGGGAATCAGCCCCAGCATTTT. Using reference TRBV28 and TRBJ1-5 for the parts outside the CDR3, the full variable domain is DVKVTQSSRYLVKRTGEKVFLECVQDMDHENMFWYRQDPGLGLRLIYFSYDVKMKEKGDIPEGYSVSREKKERFSLILESASTNQTSMYLCASSLGGGNQPQHFGDGTRLSIL.

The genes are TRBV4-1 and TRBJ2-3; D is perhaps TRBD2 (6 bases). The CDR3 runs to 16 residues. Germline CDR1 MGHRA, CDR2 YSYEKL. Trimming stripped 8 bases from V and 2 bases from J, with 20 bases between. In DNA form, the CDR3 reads TGCGCCAGCCGGAGAGTCGGGGGACCTTTCACAGATACGCAGTATTTT. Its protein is CASRRVGGPFTDTQYF.

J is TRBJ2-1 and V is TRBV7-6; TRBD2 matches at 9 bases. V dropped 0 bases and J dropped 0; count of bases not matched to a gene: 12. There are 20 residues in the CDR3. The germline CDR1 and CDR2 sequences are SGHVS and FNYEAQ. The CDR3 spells CASSLALFGLAQTSYNEQFF. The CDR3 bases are TGTGCCAGCAGCTTAGCGCTTTTCGGACTAGCGCAGACCTCCTACAATGAGCAGTTCTTC. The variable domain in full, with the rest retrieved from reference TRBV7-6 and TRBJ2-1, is GAGVSQSPRYKVTKRGQDVALRCDPISGHVSLYWYRQALGQGPEFLTYFNYEAQQDKSGLPNDRFSAERPEGSISTLTIQRTEQRDSAMYRCASSLALFGLAQTSYNEQFFGPGTRLTVL.

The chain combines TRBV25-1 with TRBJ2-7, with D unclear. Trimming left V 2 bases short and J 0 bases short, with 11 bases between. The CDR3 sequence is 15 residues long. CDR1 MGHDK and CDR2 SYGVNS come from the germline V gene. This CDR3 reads CASSENWANSYEQYF. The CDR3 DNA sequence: TGTGCCAGCAGTGAAAACTGGGCTAACTCCTACGAGCAGTACTTC.

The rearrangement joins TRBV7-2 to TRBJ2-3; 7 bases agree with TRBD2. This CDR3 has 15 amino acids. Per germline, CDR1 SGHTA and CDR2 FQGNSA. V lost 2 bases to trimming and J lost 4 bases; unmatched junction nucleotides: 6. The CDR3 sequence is CASSLYWGGADTQYF. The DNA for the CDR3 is TGTGCCAGCAGCTTATATTGGGGAGGGGCAGATACGCAGTATTTT.

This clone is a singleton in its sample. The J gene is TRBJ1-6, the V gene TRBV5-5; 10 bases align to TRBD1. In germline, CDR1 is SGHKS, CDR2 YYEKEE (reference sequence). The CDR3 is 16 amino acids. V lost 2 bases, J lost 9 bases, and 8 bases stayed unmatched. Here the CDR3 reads CASSFPGTGVGSPLHF. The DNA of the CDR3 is TGTGCCAGCAGCTTCCCCGGGACAGGGGTAGGTTCACCCCTCCACTTT.

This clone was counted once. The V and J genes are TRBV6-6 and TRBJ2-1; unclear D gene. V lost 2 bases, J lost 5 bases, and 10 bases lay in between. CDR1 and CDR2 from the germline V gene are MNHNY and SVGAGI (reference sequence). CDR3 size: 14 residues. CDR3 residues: CASSYVSPDNEQFF. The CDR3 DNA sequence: TGTGCCAGCAGTTACGTTTCCCCCGACAATGAGCAGTTCTTC.

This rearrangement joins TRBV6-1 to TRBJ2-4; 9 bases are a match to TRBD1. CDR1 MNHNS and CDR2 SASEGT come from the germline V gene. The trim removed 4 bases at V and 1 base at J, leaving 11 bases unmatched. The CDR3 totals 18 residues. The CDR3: CASSVRGGQGGAKNIQYF. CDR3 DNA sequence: TGTGCCAGCAGTGTCCGAGGGGGACAGGGTGGGGCCAAAAACATTCAGTACTTC.

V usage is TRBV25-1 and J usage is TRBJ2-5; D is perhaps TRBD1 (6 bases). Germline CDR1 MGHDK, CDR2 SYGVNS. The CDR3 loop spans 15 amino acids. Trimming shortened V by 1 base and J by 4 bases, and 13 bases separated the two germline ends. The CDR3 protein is CASSELRGTLETQYF. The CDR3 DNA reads TGTGCCAGCAGTGAATTGCGAGGGACACTAGAGACCCAGTACTTC.

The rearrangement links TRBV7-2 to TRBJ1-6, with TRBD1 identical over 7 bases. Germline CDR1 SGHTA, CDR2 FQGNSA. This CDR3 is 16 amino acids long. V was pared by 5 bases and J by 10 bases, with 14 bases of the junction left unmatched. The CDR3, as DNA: TGTGCCAGCAGCATTAACCCACAGGGGTCTGGATCACCCCTCCACTTT. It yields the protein CASSINPQGSGSPLHF.